One sample yielded the 22 T cell receptor beta chains listed below, sequenced in a study of T cell changes during pregnancy in multiple sclerosis. The table came from immunoSEQ multiplex PCR; TCRdb's copy has only in-frame clones and leaves some out. The sample lists roughly 90,000 clones, about 93% occurring once. The specimen comprised peripheral blood, sampled in the first trimester of pregnancy. The receptors come from a female donor with multiple sclerosis, enrolled in a pregnancy study.

As concerns this clone: Sequence at one end of the junction differs from germline and may be a read error. This chain connects TRBV5-4 to TRBJ2-7; 7 bases agree with TRBD1. Germline V gives CDR1 SGHNT, CDR2 YYREEE (reference sequence). The CDR3 covers 11 residues. The CDR3 DNA follows: TGTGCCAGCAGCGAAACAGGGGTTCTGGACTTC. It is translated as CASSETGVLDF.

The sample holds one count of this clone. CDR3 nucleotides: TGCGCCAGCAGCCCCTGGGGGGAAACAGATACGCAGTATTTT. Its translation is CASSPWGETDTQYF. V is TRBV4-1 and J is TRBJ2-3; TRBD2 is a possible D gene (6 bases). Trimming took 4 bases from V and 3 from J, leaving 11 bases between them. Germline V lookup: CDR1 MGHRA, CDR2 YSYEKL. The CDR3 covers 14 residues.

In nucleotides, the CDR3 is TGTGCCAGCAGCCTGGGAGCGAAGTCCTACAATGAGCAGTTCTTC. This sequence encodes CASSLGAKSYNEQFF. The chain is built from TRBV7-9 and TRBJ2-1; the D gene is possibly TRBD2 (5 bases). Between the trimmed V and J ends, which lost 5 bases and 1 base, there was a span of 12 bases. Looked up from germline, CDR1 is SEHNR and CDR2 is FQNEAQ (reference sequence). The CDR3 extends over 15 amino acids.

The chain links TRBV19 to TRBJ1-5; 9 bases line up with TRBD1. The CDR3 is 15 amino acids. Trimming removed 7 bases from V and 1 base from J; junction bases left unmatched: 5. Germline CDR1 and CDR2: LNHDA and SQIVND (reference sequence). The CDR3, as DNA: TGTGCCAGTACCGCCGGGACAGGGAGCAATCAGCCCCAGCATTTT. Its translation: CASTAGTGSNQPQHF. Full variable domain (remainder filled in from reference TRBV19 and TRBJ1-5): DGGITQSPKYLFRKEGQNVTLSCEQNLNHDAMYWYRQDPGQGLRLIYYSQIVNDFQKGDIAEGYSVSREKKESFPLTVTSAQKNPTAFYLCASTAGTGSNQPQHFGDGTRLSIL.

The chain carries TRBV19 and TRBJ2-1; 7 bases map to TRBD2. J was trimmed by 7 bases and V by 3 bases; bases with no gene match: 9. Germline CDR1 LNHDA, CDR2 SQIVND (reference sequence). The length of the CDR3 is 15 residues. In DNA form, the CDR3 reads TGTGCCAGTAGTATTGAGTCGGGGGGTTGGAATGAGCAGTTCTTC. Translated: CASSIESGGWNEQFF. The entire variable domain, with the rest obtained from reference TRBV19 and TRBJ2-1, is as follows: DGGITQSPKYLFRKEGQNVTLSCEQNLNHDAMYWYRQDPGQGLRLIYYSQIVNDFQKGDIAEGYSVSREKKESFPLTVTSAQKNPTAFYLCASSIESGGWNEQFFGPGTRLTVL.

The DNA of the CDR3 is TGTGCCAGCGGCCGACCCCCGGGGGGGGCCGGGGAGCTGTTTTTT. Residues: CASGRPPGGAGELFF. The J gene is TRBJ2-2, the V gene TRBV7-9, with 8 nucleotides matching TRBD2. Germline CDR1 is SEHNR and CDR2 is FQNEAQ (reference sequence). The trim removed 8 bases at V and 6 bases at J, leaving 11 bases unmatched. This CDR3 is 15 amino acids long.

This clone has only one observation. The V and J genes are TRBV9 and TRBJ2-3; TRBD1 matches at 8 bases. Germline loops: CDR1 SGDLS, CDR2 YYNGEE. V gave up 4 bases and J gave up 0 bases; unmatched junction bases: 7. The CDR3 has 16 residues. The CDR3: CASSRNTGGSTDTQYF. Here the CDR3 DNA reads TGTGCCAGCAGCCGGAACACAGGGGGGAGCACAGATACGCAGTATTTT. Full variable domain (rest looked up from reference TRBV9 and TRBJ2-3): DSGVTQTPKHLITATGQRVTLRCSPRSGDLSVYWYQQSLDQGLQFLIQYYNGEERAKGNILERFSAQQFPDLHSELNLSSLELGDSALYFCASSRNTGGSTDTQYFGPGTRLTVL.

V usage is TRBV5-1 and J usage is TRBJ2-7; 9 bases are shared with TRBD1. Trimming cost V 4 bases and J 0 bases; bases outside gene matches: 5. Per the germline V gene, CDR1 is SGHRS and CDR2 is YFSETQ. This CDR3 comprises 15 residues. Here the CDR3 DNA reads TGCGCCAGCAGCCCCGGGGACAGGGACTCCTACGAGCAGTACTTC. Translating gives CASSPGDRDSYEQYF.

The chain is built from TRBV4-2 and TRBJ2-1; TRBD2 matches at 12 bases. The V segment lost 6 bases and the J segment 7 bases; nucleotides outside the gene matches: 4. Germline CDR1 LGHNA, CDR2 YNFKEQ. There are 14 residues in the CDR3. In DNA form, the CDR3 reads TGTGCCAGCAGGCTAGCGGGGGGGCTAAATGAGCAGTTCTTC. Translating gives CASRLAGGLNEQFF.

V and J are TRBV27 and TRBJ2-3, with D possibly TRBD1 on 6 matching bases. The CDR3 contains 21 residues. Trimming pared 2 bases from V and 4 bases from J, leaving 31 bases between. Germline-derived CDR1 and CDR2 are MNHEY and SMNVEV (reference sequence). The CDR3 region is CASSLVSGGSLGTPSSDTQYF. For the CDR3, the DNA is TGTGCCAGCAGTTTAGTGTCTGGAGGAAGCTTAGGGACACCAAGTTCAGATACGCAGTATTTT.

The J gene is TRBJ1-5, the V gene TRBV6-5; D is undetermined. The germline gives CDR1 MNHEY, CDR2 SVGAGI. Trimming cost V 6 bases and J 0 bases, with 12 bases left between them. The CDR3 covers 15 residues. The CDR3 here is CASRSTSFSNQPQHF. The CDR3 region has the DNA TGTGCCAGCAGGTCGACATCCTTTAGCAATCAGCCCCAGCATTTT.

The chain uses TRBV9 and TRBJ2-1, with TRBD1 as a possible D gene (5 bases). The CDR3 sequence is 16 residues long. V was shortened by 4 bases and J by 2 bases, with 16 bases between the two germline ends. CDR1 is SGDLS and CDR2 is YYNGEE in the germline V gene. In DNA form, the CDR3 reads TGTGCCAGCAGCCTAGACGACAGTTCTACCTACAATGAGCAGTTCTTC. Translated, it gives CASSLDDSSTYNEQFF. The full variable domain, its missing parts supplied by reference TRBV9 and TRBJ2-1, is DSGVTQTPKHLITATGQRVTLRCSPRSGDLSVYWYQQSLDQGLQFLIQYYNGEERAKGNILERFSAQQFPDLHSELNLSSLELGDSALYFCASSLDDSSTYNEQFFGPGTRLTVL.

This clone appeared once. V gene TRBV14 combines with J gene TRBJ2-3; 9 bases line up with TRBD1. The germline V gene encodes CDR1 SGHDN and CDR2 FVKESK. The V gene end was trimmed by 5 bases and the J gene end by 1 base; junction bases not matched to a gene: 16. This CDR3 contains 19 residues. The CDR3 spells CASSGAAKRDRVRTDTQYF. The CDR3 bases are TGTGCCAGCAGCGGGGCGGCAAAGAGGGACAGGGTACGCACAGATACGCAGTATTTT.

The CDR3 spells CASSYGQDGYTF. The DNA of the CDR3 is TGTGCCAGCAGTTACGGACAGGATGGCTACACCTTC. V and J are TRBV6-5 and TRBJ1-2, with TRBD1 matching over 7 bases. The CDR3 is 12 amino acids. Per germline, CDR1 MNHEY and CDR2 SVGAGI. Trimming cost V 2 bases and J 6 bases; bases outside gene matches: 0.

The chain couples TRBV12-2 to TRBJ1-1; the table's D gene call, TRBD1, was not cross checked with the DNA. TRBV12-2 is a pseudogene segment. This CDR3 is built from 18 residues. DNA of the CDR3: TGTGCAAGTCGCCCCCACGAATTGGTTTGGGCACCCTTCCCTGAAGCTTTCTTT. This gives the protein CASRPHELVWAPFPEAFF.

This chain connects TRBV7-9 to TRBJ1-4; a possible D gene is TRBD1 (5 bases). This CDR3 contains 14 residues. Trimming took off 3 bases at V and 4 bases at J, with 9 bases between the two ends. The germline V gene has CDR1 SEHNR and CDR2 FQNEAQ (reference sequence). The CDR3 DNA follows: TGTGCCAGCAGCTTGACAGAGAATAATGAAAAACTGTTTTTT. The encoded protein is CASSLTENNEKLFF.

This clone appeared once. V usage is TRBV20-1 and J usage is TRBJ2-7, with no clear D. Germline CDR1 DFQATT, CDR2 SNEGSKA (reference sequence). The CDR3 has 11 amino acids. Trimming removed 0 bases at V and 5 bases at J, with 5 bases between. The CDR3 spells CSARDPNEQYF. The CDR3 DNA is TGCAGTGCTAGAGATCCCAACGAGCAGTACTTC.

This sequence joins TRBV4-2 and TRBJ1-2, with a weak D call TRBD1 (5 bases). Germline assignment: CDR1 LGHNA and CDR2 YNFKEQ. The CDR3 contains 14 residues. V gave up 2 bases and J gave up 5 bases, with 12 bases separating them. CDR3 sequence: CASSQPRGGYGYTF. The CDR3 DNA sequence: TGTGCCAGCAGCCAACCTAGGGGTGGTTATGGCTACACCTTC.

V usage is TRBV10-3 and J usage is TRBJ2-7; D is ambiguous. The germline CDR1 and CDR2 sequences are ENHRY and SYGVKD. V lost 2 bases to trimming and J lost 0 bases, with 8 bases between them. The CDR3 runs to 14 residues. DNA for the CDR3: TGTGCCATCAGTGAGGCGCTTAGCTCCTACGAGCAGTACTTC. It translates to CAISEALSSYEQYF.

In its sample, this clone was seen once. The V call is TRBV7-8, the J call TRBJ1-4; a weak D match, TRBD1 (5 bases). V shed 7 bases and J shed 5 bases, with 17 bases lying between them. The CDR3 spans 15 residues. Looked up from germline, CDR1 is SGHVS and CDR2 is FQNEAQ. DNA of the CDR3: TGTGCCAGCACCCTTAGAGCAGGGATAAATGAAAAACTGTTTTTT. Its protein product is CASTLRAGINEKLFF. The whole variable domain, remainder taken from reference TRBV7-8 and TRBJ1-4, is GAGVSQSPRYKVAKRGQDVALRCDPISGHVSLFWYQQALGQGPEFLTYFQNEAQLDKSGLPSDRFFAERPEGSVSTLKIQRTQQEDSAVYLCASTLRAGINEKLFFGSGTQLSVL.

The rearrangement uses TRBV5-8 and TRBJ1-5; D perhaps matches TRBD1 (6 bases). Trimming shortened V by 1 base and J by 6 bases, and 8 bases separated the two germline ends. The germline V gene has CDR1 SGHTS and CDR2 YDEGEE. There are 13 residues in the CDR3. The CDR3 is CASSLSRGQPQHF. The CDR3 DNA sequence: TGTGCCAGCAGCTTGTCCAGGGGTCAGCCCCAGCATTTT.

This clone came up once. The rearrangement joins TRBV27 to TRBJ2-7; 10 positions agree with TRBD2. V trimming: 3 bases; J trimming: 3 bases; junction bases outside the gene matches: 5. The CDR3 sequence is 15 residues long. The V gene's germline CDR1 is MNHEY and CDR2 SMNVEV (reference sequence). The CDR3 nucleotides are TGTGCCAGCAGTTTCGTTAGCGGGGGGTACTACGAGCAGTACTTC. It is translated as CASSFVSGGYYEQYF.